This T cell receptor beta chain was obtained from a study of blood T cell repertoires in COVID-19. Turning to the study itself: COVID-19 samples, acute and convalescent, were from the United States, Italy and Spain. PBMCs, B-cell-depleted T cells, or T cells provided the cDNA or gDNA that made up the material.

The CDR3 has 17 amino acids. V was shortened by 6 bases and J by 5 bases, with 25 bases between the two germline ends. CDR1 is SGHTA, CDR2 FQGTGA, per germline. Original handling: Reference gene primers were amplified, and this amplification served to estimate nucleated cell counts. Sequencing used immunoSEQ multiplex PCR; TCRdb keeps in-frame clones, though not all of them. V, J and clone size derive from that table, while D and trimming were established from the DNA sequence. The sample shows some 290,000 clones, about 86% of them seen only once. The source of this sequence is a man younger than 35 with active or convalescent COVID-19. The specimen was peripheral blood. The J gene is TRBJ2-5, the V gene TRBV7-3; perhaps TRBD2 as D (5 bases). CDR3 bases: TGTGCCAGCAGTTTAGGACTGCTGGGGTCTCCGGGGGAGACCCAGTACTTC. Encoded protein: CASSLGLLGSPGETQYF.